This paragraph covers one TCR beta chain sequence. The antigen remains unidentified. The sample originates from a study of T cells expressing NK-cell markers. At the level of the study: Repertoire data for TCR beta were derived from sorted T cells (CD3+CD56+NKG2C+, CD3+CD56+NKG2C- and CD3+CD56-NKG2C+). Regarding the study as a whole: A handful of donors showed these clonotypes also leading the CD3+CD56-NKG2C+ fraction. The study found dominant NKG2C+ clonotypes at roughly 1.0-7.5% of CD8+ T cells in roughly six donors.

TCRdb reanalyzed the 5' RACE reads, giving one entry per CDR3 protein sequence and no DNA. The sample has about 150,000 distinct CDR3 sequences. The sequence was collected from a woman between 45 and 65 years old in good health. Sequenced sample: blood T cells: a sorted CD56 or NKG2C T cell subset, CD4+ or CD8+ T cells, or bulk PBMC T cells (not recorded which).

CDR3 protein: CASSSFSGRGTYEQYF. The V and J genes are TRBV6-5 and TRBJ2-7; TCRdb proposes TRBD2, but this gene call is untestable without DNA. Germline CDR1 MNHEY, CDR2 SVGAGI. There are 16 residues in the CDR3.